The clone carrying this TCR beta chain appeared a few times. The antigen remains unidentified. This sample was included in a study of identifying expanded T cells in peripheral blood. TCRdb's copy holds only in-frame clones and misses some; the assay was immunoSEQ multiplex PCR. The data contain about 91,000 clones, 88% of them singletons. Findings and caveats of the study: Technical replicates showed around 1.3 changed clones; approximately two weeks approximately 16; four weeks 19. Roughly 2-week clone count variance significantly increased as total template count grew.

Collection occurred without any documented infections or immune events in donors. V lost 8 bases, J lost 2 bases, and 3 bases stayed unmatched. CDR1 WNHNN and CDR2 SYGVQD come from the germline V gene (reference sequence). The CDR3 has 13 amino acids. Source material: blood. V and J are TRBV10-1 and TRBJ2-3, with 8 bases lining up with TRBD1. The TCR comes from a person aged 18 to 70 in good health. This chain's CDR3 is CASGQGSTDTQYF. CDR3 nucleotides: TGCGCCAGCGGACAGGGATCCACAGATACGCAGTATTTT.